The clone carrying this T cell receptor beta chain was detected only once. Its antigen is undetermined. CDR1 is DFQATT and CDR2 is SNEGSKA in the germline V gene (reference sequence). This CDR3 has 14 amino acids. V was shortened by 6 bases and J by 0 bases, with 12 bases between the two germline ends. Described treatment: approximately nine-day PBMC culture with coronavirus spike peptide pools or control peptides (ViraFEST assay). Via ViraFEST, peptide pools expanded antigen-specific T cells before TCR sequencing. The data stem from a study of vaccination and CD4 T cells after COVID-19. Points from the study as a whole: Post-vaccination reactive clonotypes (median roughly 36) did not differ significantly from post-infection (roughly 21).

An Oncomine TCR Beta short-read assay was used to sequence the DNA from cultured CD4+ T cells. MiXCR was run by TCRdb on the PCR reads, yielding one entry per CDR3 protein. The sample shows about 18,000 distinct CDR3 sequences, roughly 50% of them seen only once. Material: CD4+ T cells from blood, cultured in vitro. The receptor was derived from a human donor who had recovered from COVID-19. The J gene is TRBJ2-1, the V gene TRBV20-1; the D is unclear. The CDR3 bases are TGCAGTGCCATTGATCCGAGCTCCTACAATGAGCAGTTCTTC. This translates into CSAIDPSSYNEQFF.